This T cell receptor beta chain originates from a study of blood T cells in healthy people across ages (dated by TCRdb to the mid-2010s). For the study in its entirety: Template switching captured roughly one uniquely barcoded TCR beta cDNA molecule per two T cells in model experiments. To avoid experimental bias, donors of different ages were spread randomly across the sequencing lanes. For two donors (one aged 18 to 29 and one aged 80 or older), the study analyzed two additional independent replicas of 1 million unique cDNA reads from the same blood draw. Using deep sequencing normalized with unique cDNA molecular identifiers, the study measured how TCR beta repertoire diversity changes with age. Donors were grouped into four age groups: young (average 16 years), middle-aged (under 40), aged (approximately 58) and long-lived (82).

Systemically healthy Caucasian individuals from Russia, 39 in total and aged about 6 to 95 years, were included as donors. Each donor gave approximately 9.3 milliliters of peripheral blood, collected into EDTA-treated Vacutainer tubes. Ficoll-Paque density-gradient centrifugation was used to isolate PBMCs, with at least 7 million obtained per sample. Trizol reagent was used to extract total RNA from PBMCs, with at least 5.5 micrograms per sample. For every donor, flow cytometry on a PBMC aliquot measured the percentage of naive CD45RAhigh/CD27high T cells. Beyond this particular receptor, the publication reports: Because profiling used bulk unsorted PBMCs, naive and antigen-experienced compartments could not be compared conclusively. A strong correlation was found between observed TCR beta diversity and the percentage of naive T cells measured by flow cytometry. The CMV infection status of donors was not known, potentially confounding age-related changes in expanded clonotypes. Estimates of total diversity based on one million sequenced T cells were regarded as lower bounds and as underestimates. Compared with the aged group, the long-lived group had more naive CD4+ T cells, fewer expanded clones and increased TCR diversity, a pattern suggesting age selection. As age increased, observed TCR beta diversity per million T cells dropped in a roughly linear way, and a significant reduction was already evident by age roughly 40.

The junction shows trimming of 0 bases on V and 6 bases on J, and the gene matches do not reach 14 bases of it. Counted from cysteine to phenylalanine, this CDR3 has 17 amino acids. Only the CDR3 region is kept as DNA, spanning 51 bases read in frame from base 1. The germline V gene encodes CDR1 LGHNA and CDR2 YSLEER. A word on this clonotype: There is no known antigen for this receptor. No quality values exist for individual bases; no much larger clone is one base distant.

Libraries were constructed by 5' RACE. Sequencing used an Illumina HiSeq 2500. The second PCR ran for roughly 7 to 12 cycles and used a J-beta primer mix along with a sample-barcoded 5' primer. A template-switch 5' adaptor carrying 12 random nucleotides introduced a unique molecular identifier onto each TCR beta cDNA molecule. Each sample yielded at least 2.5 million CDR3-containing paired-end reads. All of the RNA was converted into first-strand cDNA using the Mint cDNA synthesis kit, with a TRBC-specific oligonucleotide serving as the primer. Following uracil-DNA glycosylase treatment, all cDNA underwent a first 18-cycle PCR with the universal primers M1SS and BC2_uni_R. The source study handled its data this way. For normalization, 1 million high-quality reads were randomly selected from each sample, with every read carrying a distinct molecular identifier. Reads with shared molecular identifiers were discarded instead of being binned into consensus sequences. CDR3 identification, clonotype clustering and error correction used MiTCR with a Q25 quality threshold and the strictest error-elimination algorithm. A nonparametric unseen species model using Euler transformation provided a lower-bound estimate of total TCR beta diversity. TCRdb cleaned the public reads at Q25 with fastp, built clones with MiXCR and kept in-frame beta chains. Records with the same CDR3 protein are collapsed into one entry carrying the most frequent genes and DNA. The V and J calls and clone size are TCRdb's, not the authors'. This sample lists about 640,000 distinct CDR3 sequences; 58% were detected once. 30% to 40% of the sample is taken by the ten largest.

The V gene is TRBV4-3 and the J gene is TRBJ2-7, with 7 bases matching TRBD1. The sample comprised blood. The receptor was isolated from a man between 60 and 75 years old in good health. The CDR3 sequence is CASSQEALATGNREQYF. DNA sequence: TGCGCCAGCAGCCAAGAGGCCCTGGCGACAGGGAATCGCGAGCAGTACTTC.